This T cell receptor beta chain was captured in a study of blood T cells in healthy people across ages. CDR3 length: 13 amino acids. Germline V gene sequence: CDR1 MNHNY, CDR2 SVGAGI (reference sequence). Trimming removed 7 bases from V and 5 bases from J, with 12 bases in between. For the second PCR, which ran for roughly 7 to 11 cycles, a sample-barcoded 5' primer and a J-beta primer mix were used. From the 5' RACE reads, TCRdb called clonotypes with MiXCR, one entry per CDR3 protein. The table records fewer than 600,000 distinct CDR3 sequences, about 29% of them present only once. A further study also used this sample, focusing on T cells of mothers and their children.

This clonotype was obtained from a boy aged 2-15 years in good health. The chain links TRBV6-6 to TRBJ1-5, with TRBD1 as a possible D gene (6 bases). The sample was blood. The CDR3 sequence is CASNTQGDQPQHF. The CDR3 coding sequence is TGTGCCAGCAACACACAGGGTGATCAGCCCCAGCATTTT.